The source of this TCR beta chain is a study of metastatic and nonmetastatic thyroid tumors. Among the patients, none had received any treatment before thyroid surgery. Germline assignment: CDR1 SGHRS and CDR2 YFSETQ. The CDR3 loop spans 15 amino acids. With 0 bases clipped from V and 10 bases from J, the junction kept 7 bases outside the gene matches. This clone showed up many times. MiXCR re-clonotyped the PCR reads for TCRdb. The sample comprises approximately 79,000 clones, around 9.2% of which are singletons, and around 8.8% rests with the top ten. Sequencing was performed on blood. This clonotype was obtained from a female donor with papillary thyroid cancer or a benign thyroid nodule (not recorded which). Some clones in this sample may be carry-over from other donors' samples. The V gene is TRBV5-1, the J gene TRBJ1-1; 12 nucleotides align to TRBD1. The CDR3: CASSLEGQGAGGAFF. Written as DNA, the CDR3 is TGCGCCAGCAGCTTGGAGGGACAGGGGGCTGGGGGAGCTTTCTTT.